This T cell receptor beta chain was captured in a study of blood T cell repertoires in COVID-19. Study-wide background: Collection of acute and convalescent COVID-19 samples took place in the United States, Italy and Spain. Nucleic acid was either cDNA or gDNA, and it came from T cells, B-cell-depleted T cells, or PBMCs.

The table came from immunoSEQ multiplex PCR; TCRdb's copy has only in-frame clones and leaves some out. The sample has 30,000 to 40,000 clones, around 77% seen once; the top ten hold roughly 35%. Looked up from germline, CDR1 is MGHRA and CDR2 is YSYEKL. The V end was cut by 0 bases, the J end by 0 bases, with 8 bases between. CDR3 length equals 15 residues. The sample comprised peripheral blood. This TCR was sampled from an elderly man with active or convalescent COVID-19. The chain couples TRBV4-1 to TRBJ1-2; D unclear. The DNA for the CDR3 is TGCGCCAGCAGCCAAGAATCATTTGCTAACTATGGCTACACCTTC. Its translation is CASSQESFANYGYTF.